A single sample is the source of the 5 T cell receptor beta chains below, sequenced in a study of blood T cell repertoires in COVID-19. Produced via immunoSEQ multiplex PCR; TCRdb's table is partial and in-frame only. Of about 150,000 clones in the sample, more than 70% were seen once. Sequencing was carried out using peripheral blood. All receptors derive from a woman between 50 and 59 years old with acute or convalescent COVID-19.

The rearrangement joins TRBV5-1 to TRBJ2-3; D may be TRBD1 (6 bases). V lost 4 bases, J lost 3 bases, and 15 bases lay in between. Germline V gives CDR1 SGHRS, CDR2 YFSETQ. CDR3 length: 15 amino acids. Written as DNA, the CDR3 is TGCGCCAGCAGCGATGGCCCAAGGGGGACAGATACGCAGTATTTT. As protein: CASSDGPRGTDTQYF.

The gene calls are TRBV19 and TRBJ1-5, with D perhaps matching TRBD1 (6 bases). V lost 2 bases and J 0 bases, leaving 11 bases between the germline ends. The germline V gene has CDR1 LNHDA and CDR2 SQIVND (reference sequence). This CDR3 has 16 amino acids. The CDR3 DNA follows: TGTGCCAGTAGTATAAGGGACAACTATAGCAATCAGCCCCAGCATTTT. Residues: CASSIRDNYSNQPQHF.

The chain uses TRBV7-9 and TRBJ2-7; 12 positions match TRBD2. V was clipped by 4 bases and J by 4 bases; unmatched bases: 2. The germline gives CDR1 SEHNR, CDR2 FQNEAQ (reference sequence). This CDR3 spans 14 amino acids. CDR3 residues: CASSSSGGGYEQYF. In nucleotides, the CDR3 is TGTGCCAGCAGCTCTAGCGGGGGGGGATACGAGCAGTACTTC. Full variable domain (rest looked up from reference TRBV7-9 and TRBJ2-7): DTGVSQNPRHKITKRGQNVTFRCDPISEHNRLYWYRQTLGQGPEFLTYFQNEAQLEKSRLLSDRFSAERPKGSFSTLEIQRTEQGDSAMYLCASSSSGGGYEQYFGPGTRLTVT.

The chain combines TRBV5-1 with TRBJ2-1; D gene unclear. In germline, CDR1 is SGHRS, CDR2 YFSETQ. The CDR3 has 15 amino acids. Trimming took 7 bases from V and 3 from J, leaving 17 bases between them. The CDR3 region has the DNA TGCGCCAGCTACCTGGCGGAGAGAAGCTACAATGAGCAGTTCTTC. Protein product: CASYLAERSYNEQFF.

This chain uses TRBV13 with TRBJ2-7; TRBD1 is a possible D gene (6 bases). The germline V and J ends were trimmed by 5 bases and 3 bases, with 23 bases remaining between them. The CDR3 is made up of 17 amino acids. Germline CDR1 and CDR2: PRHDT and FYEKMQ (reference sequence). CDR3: CASSLGKGTRRIYEQYF. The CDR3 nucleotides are TGTGCCAGCAGCCTGGGTAAAGGGACAAGAAGAATCTACGAGCAGTACTTC. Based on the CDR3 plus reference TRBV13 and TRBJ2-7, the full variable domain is AAGVIQSPRHLIKEKRETATLKCYPIPRHDTVYWYQQGPGQDPQFLISFYEKMQSDKGSIPDRFSAQQFSDYHSELNMSSLELGDSALYFCASSLGKGTRRIYEQYFGPGTRLTVT.